The clone carrying this T cell receptor beta chain was seen once. Its antigen is not identified. This specimen belongs to a study of Ad26.COV2.S vaccination and SARS-CoV-2 variants. Study-level findings and limits: Breadth, reportedly substantial, characterized the spike-specific CD8+ and CD4+ T cell responses after vaccination.

Profiling relied on immunoSEQ multiplex PCR, and the TCRdb table lists in-frame clones only, not all of them. The data show more than 350,000 clones, with roughly 90% seen just once and 10% to 15% held by the top ten. Treatment in this sample: roughly 19 received Ad26.COV2.S at low or high dose, single or two shots; a few received placebo; per-sample allocation not given. Vaccine and placebo recipients were sampled on day 63 after the first injection. The V gene end was trimmed by 1 base and the J gene end by 2 bases; junction bases not matched to a gene: 7. CDR3 length: 16 residues. The germline gives CDR1 LGHNA, CDR2 YSLEER.

The chain carries TRBV4-3 and TRBJ2-5; 7 bases line up with TRBD2. This sequence originates from a person aged 18-65 years who received the Ad26.COV2.S COVID-19 vaccine or a placebo. Sequencing was performed on peripheral blood, taken in a trial of Ad26.COV2.S vaccine versus placebo. The CDR3 DNA sequence: TGCGCCAGCAGCCAAGGGACGGCTAGCGGACAAGAGACCCAGTACTTC. Residues: CASSQGTASGQETQYF.